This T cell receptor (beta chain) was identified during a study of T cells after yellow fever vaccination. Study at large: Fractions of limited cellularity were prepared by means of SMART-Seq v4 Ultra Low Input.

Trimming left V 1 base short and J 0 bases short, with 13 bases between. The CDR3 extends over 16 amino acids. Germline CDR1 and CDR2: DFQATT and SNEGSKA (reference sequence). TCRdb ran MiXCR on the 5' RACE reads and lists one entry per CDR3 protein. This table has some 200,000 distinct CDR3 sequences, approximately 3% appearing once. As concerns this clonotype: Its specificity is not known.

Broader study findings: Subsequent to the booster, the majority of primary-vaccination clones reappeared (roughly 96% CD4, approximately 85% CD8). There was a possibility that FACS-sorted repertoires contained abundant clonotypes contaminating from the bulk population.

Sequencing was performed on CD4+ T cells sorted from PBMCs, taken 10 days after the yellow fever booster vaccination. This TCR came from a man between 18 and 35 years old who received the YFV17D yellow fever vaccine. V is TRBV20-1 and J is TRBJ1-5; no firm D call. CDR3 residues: CSARGSASYSNQPQHF. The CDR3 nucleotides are TGCAGTGCTAGAGGATCCGCCTCCTATAGCAATCAGCCCCAGCATTTT.